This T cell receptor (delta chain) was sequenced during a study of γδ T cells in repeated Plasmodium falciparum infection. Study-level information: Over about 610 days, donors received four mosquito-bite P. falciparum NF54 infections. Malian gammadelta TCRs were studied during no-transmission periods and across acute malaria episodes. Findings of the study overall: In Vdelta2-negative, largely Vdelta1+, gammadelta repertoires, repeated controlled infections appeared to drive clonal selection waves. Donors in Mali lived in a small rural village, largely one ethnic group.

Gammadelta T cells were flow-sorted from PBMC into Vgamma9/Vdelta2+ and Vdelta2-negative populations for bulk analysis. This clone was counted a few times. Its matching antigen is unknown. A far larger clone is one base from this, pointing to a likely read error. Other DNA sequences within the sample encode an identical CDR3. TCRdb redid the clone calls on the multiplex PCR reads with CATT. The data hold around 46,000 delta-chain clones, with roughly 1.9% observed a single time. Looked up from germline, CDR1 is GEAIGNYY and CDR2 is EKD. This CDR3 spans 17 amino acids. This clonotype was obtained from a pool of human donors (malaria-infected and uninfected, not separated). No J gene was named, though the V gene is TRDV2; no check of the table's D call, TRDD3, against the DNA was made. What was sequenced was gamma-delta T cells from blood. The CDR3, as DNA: TGTGCCTGTGACACCTTACTGGGGGGGGAGAACACCGATAAACTTATCTTT. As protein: CACDTLLGGENTDKLIF.